A single sample gave rise to the 21 T cell receptor beta chains below, sequenced in a study of OX40 agonist ivuxolimab in advanced cancers. TCRdb's copy holds only in-frame clones and misses some; the assay was immunoSEQ multiplex PCR. The sample holds 90,000 to 95,000 clones; over 75% are singletons and the top ten take around 4.5%. Here the sequenced sample was CD4+ or CD8+ T cells sorted from blood, taken in a trial of the OX40 agonist ivuxolimab. These receptors all stem from an adult with an advanced solid tumor such as melanoma, head and neck, liver or kidney cancer.

The chain combines TRBV5-4 with TRBJ2-1; 10 nucleotides line up with TRBD2. Germline values: CDR1 SGHNT, CDR2 YYREEE (reference sequence). The V gene end was trimmed by 0 bases and the J gene end by 5 bases; junction bases not matched to a gene: 2. This CDR3 has 15 residues. The CDR3 DNA reads as TGTGCCAGCAGCTTGGAGCGGGAGGGACACAATGAGCAGTTCTTC. It specifies CASSLEREGHNEQFF.

The chain has TRBV11-2 and TRBJ2-7; tentatively, D is TRBD2 (5 bases). There are 14 residues in the CDR3. Germline V lookup: CDR1 SGHAT, CDR2 FQNNGV. V was cut by 2 bases and J by 2 bases, with 10 bases left in between. CDR3 protein: CASSLNRAAYEQYF. The CDR3 bases are TGTGCCAGCAGCTTAAATCGAGCGGCCTACGAGCAGTACTTC.

For this clone: The limits of the CDR3 on the DNA are not certain, so only TCRdb's listed CDR3 is given. Other DNA variants within this sample encode the same CDR3. The chain links TRBV7-6 to TRBJ1-1. Germline CDR1 SGHVS, CDR2 FNYEAQ. The CDR3 sequence runs 14 residues, both termini included. Here the CDR3 reads CASSLWGEGTEAFF.

The V gene is TRBV30, the J gene TRBJ2-5, with 7 bases aligning to TRBD2. Germline V CDR1 and CDR2: GTSNPN, SVGIG (reference sequence). CDR3 length: 12 amino acids. V was clipped by 4 bases and J by 2 bases; unmatched bases: 1. CDR3 nucleotides: TGTGCCTGGACTAGCGGTCAAGAGACCCAGTACTTC. Encoded protein: CAWTSGQETQYF.

V usage is TRBV27 and J usage is TRBJ2-1; 8 nucleotides line up with TRBD1. The CDR3 length is 13 residues. Germline V gene sequence: CDR1 MNHEY, CDR2 SMNVEV (reference sequence). With 8 bases clipped from V and 5 bases from J, the junction kept 5 bases outside the gene matches. The chain's CDR3 is CASWTGLDNEQFF. The DNA for the CDR3 is TGTGCCAGCTGGACAGGGCTTGACAATGAGCAGTTCTTC.

The J gene is TRBJ2-3, the V gene TRBV5-5; D perhaps matches TRBD1 (6 bases). Germline loops: CDR1 SGHKS, CDR2 YYEKEE (reference sequence). The CDR3 runs to 19 residues. The V gene lost 2 bases and the J gene lost 4 bases, with 26 bases spanning the gap. The CDR3 region is CASSFSVNNRGSEADTQYF. The DNA for the CDR3 is TGTGCCAGCAGCTTTTCCGTAAATAATAGGGGGAGTGAAGCAGATACGCAGTATTTT.

The genes are TRBV28 and TRBJ2-7, with D tentatively TRBD2 (5 bases). CDR3 length: 14 residues. Germline CDR1 reads MDHEN; CDR2 reads SYDVKM. V was pared by 6 bases and J by 3 bases, with 15 bases between. The CDR3 spells CASRNTRTVYEQYF. The CDR3, as DNA: TGTGCCAGCAGGAATACTCGGACTGTCTACGAGCAGTACTTC.

The J gene is TRBJ2-1, the V gene TRBV30; 11 bases map to TRBD1. This CDR3 region has 14 residues. J gave up 1 base and V 8 bases, and 4 bases lay outside the gene matches. CDR1 is GTSNPN, CDR2 SVGIG, per germline (reference sequence). The CDR3 coding sequence is TGTGCCGGGACAGGGGGATTTTCCTACAATGAGCAGTTCTTC. This sequence encodes CAGTGGFSYNEQFF.

This chain links TRBV7-2 with TRBJ2-5; TRBD2 matches 16 bases. The CDR3 totals 16 residues. Trimming removed 7 bases from V and 7 bases from J; junction bases left unmatched: 9. CDR1 SGHTA and CDR2 FQGNSA come from the germline V gene. The DNA of the CDR3 is TGTGCCAGCACCGCCGGGACTAGCGGGAGGGGCGGGACCCAGTACTTC. Amino acid sequence: CASTAGTSGRGGTQYF. Based on the CDR3 plus reference TRBV7-2 and TRBJ2-5, the full variable domain is GAGVSQSPSNKVTEKGKDVELRCDPISGHTALYWYRQSLGQGLEFLIYFQGNSAPDKSGLPSDRFSAERTGGSVSTLTIQRTQQEDSAVYLCASTAGTSGRGGTQYFGPGTRLLVL.

V is TRBV2 and J is TRBJ1-5; D ambiguous. Deletions cut 2 bases from V and 4 bases from J, with 9 bases between. The CDR3 contains 14 residues. The germline CDR1 and CDR2 sequences are SNHLY and FYNNEI. The CDR3 loop is CASSETTVNQPQHF. CDR3 in DNA: TGTGCCAGCAGTGAAACTACAGTTAATCAGCCCCAGCATTTT.

This rearrangement joins TRBV2 to TRBJ1-1; TRBD1 matches at 9 bases. The CDR3 is 14 residues long. V lost 9 bases, J lost 11 bases, and 16 bases stayed unmatched. Germline lookup yields CDR1 SNHLY and CDR2 FYNNEI. CDR3 amino acids: CASLQGAAAWRAFF. DNA for the CDR3: TGTGCCAGTTTACAGGGGGCAGCTGCTTGGCGGGCTTTCTTT.

The rearrangement uses TRBV2 and TRBJ2-5; a weak D match, TRBD1 (5 bases). The germline V and J ends were trimmed by 6 bases and 3 bases, with 17 bases remaining between them. CDR1 is SNHLY and CDR2 is FYNNEI in the germline V gene. The CDR3 has 15 residues. The CDR3 nucleotides read TGTGCCAGCAGCCCGAATGACAGAGAAAAAGAGACCCAGTACTTC. Encoded protein: CASSPNDREKETQYF.

The chain uses TRBV5-6 and TRBJ2-7; TRBD1 aligns across 7 bases. V gave up 1 base and J gave up 0 bases; unmatched junction bases: 4. Germline V CDR1 and CDR2: SGHDT, YYEEEE. This CDR3 has 15 amino acids. The CDR3 DNA follows: TGTGCCAGCAGCTTGCTCGGGACAGACTCCTACGAGCAGTACTTC. Its protein is CASSLLGTDSYEQYF.

V usage is TRBV9 and J usage is TRBJ1-6; TRBD1 aligns across 9 bases. From germline, CDR1 is SGDLS and CDR2 YYNGEE. V lost 2 bases and J lost 10; bases outside the gene matches: 4. The CDR3 runs 14 residues. The CDR3 spells CASSVGTGPSPLHF. The CDR3, as DNA: TGTGCCAGCAGCGTGGGGACAGGGCCCTCACCCCTCCACTTT. Based on the CDR3 plus reference TRBV9 and TRBJ1-6, the full variable domain is DSGVTQTPKHLITATGQRVTLRCSPRSGDLSVYWYQQSLDQGLQFLIQYYNGEERAKGNILERFSAQQFPDLHSELNLSSLELGDSALYFCASSVGTGPSPLHFGNGTRLTVT.

The chain is built from TRBV5-5 and TRBJ2-1; D gene ambiguous. Looked up from germline, CDR1 is SGHKS and CDR2 is YYEKEE (reference sequence). Trimming took off 4 bases at V and 9 bases at J, with 11 bases between the two ends. The CDR3 has 12 amino acids. The CDR3 nucleotides are TGTGCCAGCAGCCCGAGTAGTGGTGAGCAGTTCTTC. This gives the protein CASSPSSGEQFF.

The chain uses TRBV11-2 and TRBJ1-2; possibly TRBD1 for D (6 bases). Germline CDR1 reads SGHAT; CDR2 reads FQNNGV. Trimming took off 3 bases at V and 2 bases at J, with 7 bases between the two ends. The length of the CDR3 is 13 residues. The CDR3 spells CASSFRGNYGYTF. In nucleotides, the CDR3 is TGTGCCAGCAGCTTTAGGGGGAACTATGGCTACACCTTC.

CDR3 region: CASSLVKGTSGRIPGEQYF. The CDR3, as DNA: TGCGCCAGCAGCTTGGTTAAGGGGACTAGCGGGAGGATTCCGGGAGAGCAGTACTTC. The V and J genes are TRBV5-1 and TRBJ2-7; 15 bases fit TRBD2. This CDR3 has 19 residues. After removal of 0 bases from V and 7 bases from J, the junction contained 14 bases not matched to a gene. Germline lookup yields CDR1 SGHRS and CDR2 YFSETQ.

The chain employs TRBV5-5 and TRBJ1-2; D is undetermined. Germline V CDR1 and CDR2: SGHKS, YYEKEE (reference sequence). Trimming took off 4 bases at V and 9 bases at J, with 10 bases between the two ends. The CDR3 is 11 residues long. CDR3 loop: CASSPLGSYTF. The CDR3 DNA reads TGTGCCAGCAGCCCCCTCGGTAGCTACACCTTC. The full variable domain, with the rest looked up from reference TRBV5-5 and TRBJ1-2, is DAGVTQSPTHLIKTRGQQVTLRCSPISGHKSVSWYQQVLGQGPQFIFQYYEKEERGRGNFPDRFSARQFPNYSSELNVNALLLGDSALYLCASSPLGSYTFGSGTRLTVV.

The CDR3 DNA reads as TGCGCCAGCAGCCTGAGACAGGATTCGAGGACTGAAGCTTTCTTT. This gives the protein CASSLRQDSRTEAFF. The chain uses TRBV4-1 and TRBJ1-1, with a weak D call TRBD1 (6 bases). CDR3 length: 15 residues. With 4 bases removed from V and 5 bases from J, the gap between germline ends came to 17 bases. Germline V gene lookup returns CDR1 MGHRA and CDR2 YSYEKL.

The chain has TRBV7-8 and TRBJ2-7; TRBD1 might be the D (6 bases). Germline CDR1 reads SGHVS; CDR2 reads FQNEAQ. The CDR3 extends over 14 amino acids. V was pared by 1 base and J by 5 bases, with 12 bases between. For the CDR3, the DNA is TGTGCCAGCAGCTTAGGATTCCCAGGGGACGAGCAGTACGTC. Its protein is CASSLGFPGDEQYV.

The chain joins TRBV5-8 to TRBJ2-3; 9 bases line up with TRBD1. After removal of 0 bases from V and 5 bases from J, the junction contained 7 bases not matched to a gene. The CDR3 sequence is 16 residues long. The germline CDR1 and CDR2 sequences are SGHTS and YDEGEE. The CDR3 sequence is CASSLAGQGTQDTQYF. The DNA of the CDR3 is TGTGCCAGCAGCTTGGCAGGACAGGGGACCCAAGATACGCAGTATTTT.